The entry below describes one T cell receptor beta chain. The sample is drawn from a study of blood T cell repertoires in COVID-19. Methods used by the authors: From reference gene primer amplification, estimates of nucleated cell counts were derived. Profiled with immunoSEQ multiplex PCR; TCRdb holds only in-frame clones, not every one. The DNA gave D and trimming, while V, J and clone size come from that table. The data hold 95,000 to 130,000 clones, with less than 90% observed a single time. The ends lost 1 base at V and 0 bases at J; junction bases unmatched: 8. Germline V lookup: CDR1 SGHDT, CDR2 YYEEEE. This CDR3 is built from 19 residues.

The material sequenced was peripheral blood. The chain joins TRBV5-6 to TRBJ2-4, with 12 bases fitting TRBD1. This sequence originates from a man aged 25 to 40 with acute or convalescent COVID-19. CDR3 DNA: TGTGCCAGCAGCTTGTCTTCTCGGGACAGGGGGCTAGCCAAAAACATTCAGTACTTC. This translates into CASSLSSRDRGLAKNIQYF.